This T cell receptor (beta chain) was profiled in a study of T cell responses to AZD1222 COVID-19 vaccine. Study conclusions and caveats: After the peak T cell response, and only then, were repertoires sampled. Spike-specific TCR repertoires showed rising breadth and depth after two AZD1222 doses.

Germline CDR1 and CDR2: SQVTM and ANQGSEA. V lost 5 bases and J lost 6, with 16 bases in between. The CDR3 spans 13 residues. Profiling relied on immunoSEQ multiplex PCR, and the TCRdb table lists in-frame clones only, not all of them. The sample shows 95,000 to 150,000 clones, around 88% of them seen only once. In this sample, this clone turned up a few times. Its matching antigen is unknown. This clonotype was sampled from an adult in good health. Sample: peripheral blood, taken on day 0 of AZD1222 vaccination. The chain links TRBV29-1 to TRBJ1-1; tentatively, D is TRBD1 (5 bases). The CDR3 is CSVNSGSKAEAFF. In DNA, the CDR3 is TGCAGCGTTAACTCAGGGAGTAAAGCTGAAGCTTTCTTT.